The source of this TCR beta chain is a study of spatial heterogeneity in lung cancer. About the research overall: A module score for T cells, taken from matched bulk RNA-seq, correlated strongly with TCR transcript counts in tumor regions. General study findings and limits: Nonsynonymous mutation counts, ubiquitous and regional, were tracked by the respective counts of ubiquitous and regional expanded TCRs. In tumors, expanded intratumoral alpha and beta TCR counts tracked mutation counts.

Time point given: sample taken at primary tumor resection. Whole RNA came from tumor, nontumor lung or frozen PBMC and was sequenced without being sorted. V was shortened by 2 bases and J by 6 bases, with 11 bases between the two germline ends. CDR1 is DFQATT, CDR2 SNEGSKA, per germline (reference sequence). The CDR3 is made up of 13 amino acids. TCR cDNA molecules were tagged individually, and each one carried a unique molecular identifier. MiXCR was run by TCRdb on the 5' RACE reads, yielding one entry per CDR3 protein. Of approximately 9,600 distinct CDR3 sequences listed, around 5.5% are singletons. This clonotype is judged medium-sized. Its antigen remains unknown.

The chain joins TRBV20-1 to TRBJ2-1; a weak D match, TRBD2 (6 bases). The receptor's source is a female donor with early-stage non-small cell lung cancer. This specimen was lung tumor tissue, taken at surgery. The DNA of the CDR3 is TGCAGTGCTAGAACCGGGACTTTCAATGAGCAGTTCTTC. Its protein product is CSARTGTFNEQFF.